Presented here are 26 T cell receptor beta chains from one specimen sequenced in a study of vaccination and CD4 T cells after COVID-19. CD4+ T cells that had been cultured provided DNA sequenced with the Oncomine TCR Beta short-read assay. TCRdb re-derived calls from the PCR reads in MiXCR, one entry per CDR3 protein. Found here are roughly 10,000 distinct CDR3 sequences, around 30% of them singletons; the top ten hold around 16%. Their antigens remain unidentified. As for treatment: approximately nine-day PBMC culture with coronavirus spike peptide pools or control peptides (ViraFEST assay). Sequencing used CD4+ T cells from blood, cultured in vitro, obtained after SARS-CoV-2 vaccination. The receptors here all came from a human donor who had recovered from COVID-19.

The V gene is TRBV28, the J gene TRBJ1-5, with D perhaps matching TRBD1 (5 bases). Per germline, CDR1 MDHEN and CDR2 SYDVKM. V lost 7 bases and J 5 bases, leaving 9 bases between the germline ends. The CDR3 is 12 residues long. CDR3 residues: CASNWGYQPQHF. DNA for the CDR3: TGTGCCAGCAACTGGGGGTATCAGCCCCAGCATTTT.

J is TRBJ1-1 and V is TRBV4-3, with 8 bases aligning to TRBD1. After removal of 4 bases from V and 0 bases from J, the junction contained 10 bases not matched to a gene. Germline values: CDR1 LGHNA, CDR2 YSLEER. The CDR3 covers 17 residues. The CDR3 region is CASSPLAGGAVNTEAFF. Written as DNA, the CDR3 is TGCGCCAGCAGCCCGCTAGCAGGGGGCGCGGTGAACACTGAAGCTTTCTTT.

V and J are TRBV29-1 and TRBJ1-2, with 7 bases identical to TRBD1. CDR3 length: 13 amino acids. With V trimmed by 2 bases and J by 0 bases, 0 bases remained unmatched. Germline CDR1 reads SQVTM; CDR2 reads ANQGSEA. The CDR3 DNA reads TGCAGCGTTGAACAGGGGGCTAACTATGGCTACACCTTC. Translation: CSVEQGANYGYTF.

This clonotype was observed a handful of times. The chain recombines TRBV7-8 with TRBJ2-1, with D perhaps being TRBD1 or TRBD2 (5 bases each). The CDR3 spans 17 residues. V was pared by 1 base and J by 8 bases, with 21 bases between. In germline, CDR1 is SGHVS, CDR2 FQNEAQ. The CDR3 bases are TGTGCCAGCAGCTTAGGGGACGGGCGTATTGGTCCGGATGAGCAGTTCTTC. Its translation: CASSLGDGRIGPDEQFF.

V usage is TRBV24-1 and J usage is TRBJ2-1; maybe TRBD2 (6 bases). Germline assignment: CDR1 KGHDR and CDR2 SFDVKD. Trimming took 4 bases from V and 9 from J, leaving 21 bases between them. The CDR3 has 16 residues. CDR3 sequence reads: CATSDPRSGDWAEQFF. The CDR3 bases are TGTGCCACCAGTGACCCGAGGTCGGGGGATTGGGCTGAGCAGTTCTTC.

The rearrangement uses TRBV27 and TRBJ2-6; D remains unclear. CDR3 size: 17 residues. The germline gives CDR1 MNHEY, CDR2 SMNVEV (reference sequence). The germline V and J ends were trimmed by 8 bases and 0 bases, with 17 bases remaining between them. The CDR3 protein is CASGPWVQSSGANVLTF. Written as DNA, the CDR3 is TGTGCCAGCGGCCCGTGGGTCCAAAGCTCTGGGGCCAACGTCCTGACTTTC.

This sequence joins TRBV19 and TRBJ1-5, with 9 nucleotides matching TRBD1. Germline loops: CDR1 LNHDA, CDR2 SQIVND (reference sequence). V dropped 7 bases and J dropped 1; count of bases not matched to a gene: 5. The CDR3 runs to 15 residues. CDR3 DNA sequence: TGTGCCAGTATCCTGGGACAGGGAAGCAATCAGCCCCAGCATTTT. Residues: CASILGQGSNQPQHF.

This clonotype was recorded a few times. This chain links TRBV11-2 with TRBJ1-2; D gene uncertain. V lost 2 bases, J lost 2 bases, and 9 bases lay in between. The CDR3 length is 14 residues. CDR1 and CDR2 (germline): SGHAT, FQNNGV. The CDR3 region has the DNA TGTGCCAGCAGCTTATTAGGCCAGAACTATGGCTACACCTTC. Protein sequence: CASSLLGQNYGYTF.

This sequence joins TRBV28 and TRBJ2-1, with D tentatively TRBD2 (5 bases). V dropped 3 bases and J dropped 6 bases, with 18 bases sitting between them. CDR1 is MDHEN, CDR2 SYDVKM, per germline. The CDR3 loop spans 16 amino acids. The DNA of the CDR3 is TGTGCCAGCAGTTTGACGAGCGGAGATAGACTCAATGAGCAGTTCTTC. This translates into CASSLTSGDRLNEQFF.

There are a few counts of this clonotype. This chain uses TRBV20-1 with TRBJ2-5; 14 bases match TRBD2. J lost 5 bases, V lost 5 bases, and 7 bases had no gene match. This CDR3 has 15 residues. Germline assignment: CDR1 DFQATT and CDR2 SNEGSKA (reference sequence). The CDR3, as DNA: TGCAGTGCTGCTGGACTAGCGGGAGGAGGGGAGACCCAGTACTTC. Translated, it gives CSAAGLAGGGETQYF.

On this clonotype: Mismatch with germline at one junction end may stem from a read error. This chain connects TRBV28 to TRBJ1-3, with D possibly being TRBD1 (6 bases). CDR1 and CDR2 from the germline V gene are MDHEN and SYDVKM. This CDR3 is 14 amino acids long. CDR3 protein: CASNLQGPGNTIYF. CDR3 coding DNA: TGTGCCAGCAATTTACAGGGTCCTGGAAACACCATATATTTT.

The CDR3 coding sequence is TGTGCCAGCAGCCCACTCGTACTAGCGGGAGGATCGAACACCGGGGAGCTGTTTTTT. Translating it yields CASSPLVLAGGSNTGELFF. This rearrangement joins TRBV7-7 to TRBJ2-2, with 12 nucleotides matching TRBD2. Germline trimming cut 5 bases from V and 0 bases from J; bases unmatched to any gene: 10. CDR3 length: 19 residues. Germline values: CDR1 SSHAT, CDR2 FNYEAQ (reference sequence).

The J gene is TRBJ2-7, the V gene TRBV24-1; D is unresolved. Germline V lookup: CDR1 KGHDR, CDR2 SFDVKD. The V and J ends lost 4 bases and 5 bases respectively, with 11 bases between them. There are 13 residues in the CDR3. The DNA of the CDR3 is TGTGCCACCAGTGACAGGAACGGTGACGAGCAGTACTTC. Protein product: CATSDRNGDEQYF.

The rearrangement uses TRBV6-1 and TRBJ2-7, with no clear D. Germline assignment: CDR1 MNHNS and CDR2 SASEGT. The CDR3 is 13 residues long. Trimming pared 0 bases from V and 2 bases from J, leaving 5 bases between. In DNA form, the CDR3 reads TGTGCCAGCAGTGAAGCTGGACCCTACGAGCAGTACTTC. It is translated as CASSEAGPYEQYF.

To note about this clonotype: At one end, the junction sequence differs from germline, possibly due to a read error. The CDR3 nucleotides are TGTGCCAGCAGTGTAGGGGGGGGGAATCCGCTCTACGAGCAGTACTTC. Its protein product is CASSVGGGNPLYEQYF. The rearrangement uses TRBV9 and TRBJ2-7; maybe TRBD2 (7 bases). Germline assignment: CDR1 SGDLS and CDR2 YYNGEE. The CDR3 extends over 16 amino acids.

By proportion, this clonotype is large (0.1 to 1%). The chain has TRBV6-5 and TRBJ1-2, with 7 bases that match TRBD1. The germline gives CDR1 MNHEY, CDR2 SVGAGI. Trimming at V came to 2 bases and at J to 4 bases, leaving 7 bases not matched to a gene. The CDR3 runs 15 residues. The CDR3 protein is CASSYIQTGSYGYTF. As DNA, the CDR3 is TGTGCCAGCAGTTACATTCAGACAGGGAGCTATGGCTACACCTTC.

This sequence joins TRBV20-1 and TRBJ2-1; 9 positions agree with TRBD2. V was pared by 5 bases and J by 5 bases, with 19 bases of the junction left unmatched. Germline CDR1 is DFQATT and CDR2 is SNEGSKA (reference sequence). This CDR3 has 18 residues. The CDR3 DNA reads TGCAGTGCTTCCCCCTTAACGGCGTCTAGCGGGATCGACAATGAGCAGTTCTTC. Translating gives CSASPLTASSGIDNEQFF.

This clonotype was observed a few times. The chain has TRBV20-1 and TRBJ2-1; D remains ambiguous. The CDR3 has 13 residues. Germline loops: CDR1 DFQATT, CDR2 SNEGSKA (reference sequence). Between the trimmed V and J ends, which lost 6 bases and 0 bases, there was a span of 9 bases. CDR3 sequence (DNA): TGCAGTGCGTTAGGAGTCTCCTACAATGAGCAGTTCTTC. Translating it yields CSALGVSYNEQFF.

The chain recombines TRBV7-2 with TRBJ2-3, with D possibly called TRBD1 or TRBD2 (6 bases each). V lost 3 bases and J lost 2, with 12 bases in between. The CDR3 is 15 residues long. In germline, CDR1 is SGHTA, CDR2 FQGNSA. For the CDR3, the DNA is TGTGCCAGCAGCTTCCAAGGGGGGACCACAGATACGCAGTATTTT. Encoded protein: CASSFQGGTTDTQYF.

This clonotype was counted between two and nine times. The chain combines TRBV7-8 with TRBJ2-7, with TRBD2 matching over 14 bases. Germline trimming cut 5 bases from V and 2 bases from J; bases unmatched to any gene: 5. Germline V gene data show CDR1 as SGHVS and CDR2 as FQNEAQ. The CDR3 extends over 16 amino acids. The CDR3 DNA is TGTGCCAGCAGCCAGGGACTAGCGGGAGACGCCTACGAGCAGTACTTC. Protein product: CASSQGLAGDAYEQYF.

This clonotype was recorded a few times. This chain links TRBV7-8 with TRBJ2-7, with 7 bases identical to TRBD2. The length of the CDR3 is 13 residues. V gave up 8 bases and J gave up 3 bases; unmatched junction bases: 7. Germline lookup yields CDR1 SGHVS and CDR2 FQNEAQ. CDR3 DNA sequence: TGTGCCAGCGCGGGAGTAGATGGCTACGAGCAGTACTTC. Translating it yields CASAGVDGYEQYF.

The J gene is TRBJ2-5, the V gene TRBV20-1, with D tentatively TRBD2 (5 bases). V dropped 6 bases and J dropped 4 bases, with 9 bases sitting between them. Germline CDR1 is DFQATT and CDR2 is SNEGSKA (reference sequence). There are 11 residues in the CDR3. The CDR3 DNA sequence: TGCAGTGCCCCCCGGGGAGAGACCCAGTACTTC. Protein: CSAPRGETQYF.

J is TRBJ2-7 and V is TRBV28; D tentatively fits TRBD1 or TRBD2 (5 bases each). Trimming took 1 base from V and 11 from J, leaving 15 bases between them. From germline, CDR1 is MDHEN and CDR2 SYDVKM. CDR3 size: 13 residues. The CDR3 nucleotides are TGTGCCAGCAGTTTATTGGGGGTACTCGGGGAGTACTTC. Translating it yields CASSLLGVLGEYF.

The rearrangement joins TRBV6-1 to TRBJ1-1; TRBD1 matches at 7 bases. V lost 8 bases to trimming and J lost 7 bases; unmatched junction nucleotides: 10. CDR3 length: 13 residues. Germline V gene lookup returns CDR1 MNHNS and CDR2 SASEGT. The CDR3 spells CASWKGAYSEAFF. DNA of the CDR3: TGTGCCAGCTGGAAGGGGGCATATAGTGAAGCTTTCTTT.

This clonotype was observed a handful of times. This chain joins TRBV19 and TRBJ2-7; 7 bases map to TRBD1. There are 14 residues in the CDR3. V was pared by 7 bases and J by 5 bases, with 11 bases of the junction left unmatched. Germline values: CDR1 LNHDA, CDR2 SQIVND (reference sequence). The CDR3 nucleotides read TGTGCCAGTATGAGGGGCACAGGGGCGGACGAGCAGTACTTC. As protein: CASMRGTGADEQYF. The whole variable domain, remainder taken from reference TRBV19 and TRBJ2-7, is DGGITQSPKYLFRKEGQNVTLSCEQNLNHDAMYWYRQDPGQGLRLIYYSQIVNDFQKGDIAEGYSVSREKKESFPLTVTSAQKNPTAFYLCASMRGTGADEQYFGPGTRLTVT.

Here the CDR3 reads CASSTDLKETQYF. CDR3 bases: TGTGCCAGCAGTACAGACTTAAAGGAGACCCAGTACTTC. The rearrangement uses TRBV27 and TRBJ2-5; D is unclear. The CDR3 runs 13 residues. Germline V gives CDR1 MNHEY, CDR2 SMNVEV (reference sequence). V was pared by 5 bases and J by 5 bases, with 12 bases between.